A single sample gave rise to the 30 T cell receptor beta chains below, sequenced in a study of OX40 agonist ivuxolimab in advanced cancers. Data came from immunoSEQ multiplex PCR; TCRdb stores just in-frame clones and leaves some out. The profile covers 57,000 or so clones, with 86% appearing a single time and about 2.4% taken by the ten largest. Source: CD4+ or CD8+ T cells sorted from blood, taken in a trial of the OX40 agonist ivuxolimab. These receptors came from an adult with an advanced solid tumor such as melanoma, head and neck, liver or kidney cancer.

The chain combines TRBV6-5 with TRBJ1-3, with TRBD1 as a possible D gene (5 bases). In germline, CDR1 is MNHEY, CDR2 SVGAGI. The CDR3 has 15 residues. Trimming pared 5 bases from V and 4 bases from J, leaving 15 bases between. The chain's CDR3 is CASSGQGTGGNTIYF. CDR3 DNA sequence: TGTGCCAGCAGTGGGCAGGGTACGGGAGGAAACACCATATATTTT.

This clone appeared a few times. The chain is built from TRBV6-5 and TRBJ1-3; D call uncertain. Trimming removed 7 bases from V and 4 bases from J, with 14 bases in between. Germline V gene sequence: CDR1 MNHEY, CDR2 SVGAGI. The CDR3 extends over 14 amino acids. CDR3 residues: CASIPALHGNTIYF. Written as DNA, the CDR3 is TGTGCCAGCATCCCGGCCCTCCACGGAAACACCATATATTTT.

The chain links TRBV27 to TRBJ2-7; 11 bases map to TRBD1. CDR1 is MNHEY, CDR2 SMNVEV, per germline (reference sequence). The CDR3 loop spans 16 amino acids. The junction had 8 bases not matched to a gene; V was cut back by 6 bases and J by 1 base. The CDR3: CASSPGQGARSYEQYF. The CDR3 region has the DNA TGTGCCAGCAGCCCCGGACAGGGGGCCAGATCCTACGAGCAGTACTTC.

In this sample, this clone turned up a few times. J is TRBJ1-1 and V is TRBV7-6, with a possible D match to TRBD1 (6 bases). The V and J ends lost 4 bases and 4 bases respectively, with 13 bases between them. CDR1 SGHVS and CDR2 FNYEAQ come from the germline V gene. The CDR3 contains 14 residues. This CDR3 is CASSSLQGRTEAFF. CDR3 nucleotides: TGTGCCAGCAGCTCGCTACAGGGTCGCACTGAAGCTTTCTTT.

This clone has a handful of counts. The genes are TRBV5-6 and TRBJ1-1, with 9 positions matching TRBD1. V trimming: 5 bases; J trimming: 5 bases; junction bases outside the gene matches: 4. The CDR3 runs to 13 residues. Per the germline V gene, CDR1 is SGHDT and CDR2 is YYEEEE. The CDR3 DNA reads as TGTGCCAGCAGAGTGACAGGGGGAACTGAAGCTTTCTTT. Amino acid sequence: CASRVTGGTEAFF.

The chain employs TRBV5-6 and TRBJ2-7; D may be TRBD2 (6 bases). V lost 4 bases to trimming and J lost 3 bases, with 11 bases between them. This CDR3 has 13 residues. Germline lookup yields CDR1 SGHDT and CDR2 YYEEEE. DNA of the CDR3: TGTGCCAGCAGCCGGGGGAGGATCTACGAGCAGTACTTC. Its protein product is CASSRGRIYEQYF. Drawing the rest from reference TRBV5-6 and TRBJ2-7, the complete variable domain is DAGVTQSPTHLIKTRGQQVTLRCSPKSGHDTVSWYQQALGQGPQFIFQYYEEEERQRGNFPDRFSGHQFPNYSSELNVNALLLGDSALYLCASSRGRIYEQYFGPGTRLTVT.

The chain joins TRBV28 to TRBJ2-5, with 7 bases matching TRBD1. The last part of the DNA fits TRBJ2-7 better; the J call may be wrong. Per the germline V gene, CDR1 is MDHEN and CDR2 is SYDVKM. This CDR3 spans 14 amino acids. The CDR3 here is CASYPATGSNEQYF. The CDR3 nucleotides are TGTGCCAGCTACCCCGCGACAGGGAGTAACGAGCAGTACTTC.

The rearrangement links TRBV16 to TRBJ1-1; D uncertain. The V end lost 0 bases, the J end lost 7 bases, and 6 bases lay between the germline ends. Per germline, CDR1 KGHSY and CDR2 FQNENV. This CDR3 region has 12 residues. The CDR3 nucleotides read TGTGCCAGCAGCCAATCGTCCGGTGAAGCTTTCTTT. Translated: CASSQSSGEAFF.

V usage is TRBV28 and J usage is TRBJ1-5; 11 bases match TRBD1. Trimming at V came to 2 bases and at J to 5 bases, leaving 2 bases not matched to a gene. Looked up from germline, CDR1 is MDHEN and CDR2 is SYDVKM. The CDR3 has 15 residues. CDR3 protein: CASSLGDRGYQPQHF. DNA for the CDR3: TGTGCCAGCAGTTTAGGGGACAGGGGGTATCAGCCCCAGCATTTT. Supplemented by reference TRBV28 and TRBJ1-5, the full variable domain reads DVKVTQSSRYLVKRTGEKVFLECVQDMDHENMFWYRQDPGLGLRLIYFSYDVKMKEKGDIPEGYSVSREKKERFSLILESASTNQTSMYLCASSLGDRGYQPQHFGDGTRLSIL.

The chain combines TRBV6-1 with TRBJ2-4, with a weak D call TRBD1 (6 bases). Germline assignment: CDR1 MNHNS and CDR2 SASEGT. The CDR3 length is 15 residues. Trimming cost V 4 bases and J 0 bases, with 10 bases left between them. CDR3 nucleotides: TGTGCCAGCAGTGCGGACAGACTAGCCAAAAACATTCAGTACTTC. Amino acids: CASSADRLAKNIQYF.

The chain combines TRBV7-5 with TRBJ1-3; the D call of TRBD1 is as the table states it, not checked on the DNA. TRBV7-5 is marked as a pseudogene. The CDR3 totals 18 residues. The CDR3 is CARSSGTVSPHSGNTIYF. CDR3 nucleotide sequence: TGTGCCAGAAGTTCCGGGACAGTTTCCCCCCACTCTGGAAACACCATATATTTT.

This chain connects TRBV7-2 to TRBJ2-1; weak D call: TRBD2 (6 bases). Germline CDR1 reads SGHTA; CDR2 reads FQGNSA. V lost 4 bases to trimming and J lost 10 bases, with 23 bases between them. The CDR3 contains 16 residues. In DNA form, the CDR3 reads TGTGCCAGCAGCTCCGGCGGGCGGGGATATCCGGAAGAGCAGTTCTTC. This sequence encodes CASSSGGRGYPEEQFF.

The rearrangement joins TRBV21-1 to TRBJ2-7; the D call of TRBD1 is as the table states it, not checked on the DNA. TRBV21-1 is a listed pseudogene. The CDR3 contains 14 residues. CDR3 sequence: CASSKEGATYEQYF. The CDR3 DNA reads as TGTGCCAGCAGCAAAGAAGGGGCCACCTACGAGCAGTACTTC.

The chain has TRBV5-4 and TRBJ1-1; D unresolved. Germline V gene lookup returns CDR1 SGHNT and CDR2 YYREEE (reference sequence). The CDR3 loop spans 14 amino acids. Trimming shortened V by 2 bases and J by 2 bases, and 10 bases separated the two germline ends. Here the CDR3 DNA reads TGTGCCAGCAGCTTTGGGCAATTTAACACTGAAGCTTTCTTT. Translating gives CASSFGQFNTEAFF.

The chain joins TRBV11-2 to TRBJ2-7; unclear D gene. CDR1 and CDR2 from the germline V gene are SGHAT and FQNNGV. This CDR3 spans 12 amino acids. With 2 bases removed from V and 4 bases from J, the gap between germline ends came to 6 bases. CDR3 bases: TGTGCCAGCAGCTTATCCGGGTACGAGCAGTACTTC. As protein: CASSLSGYEQYF.

V is TRBV6-5 and J is TRBJ2-3; D is perhaps TRBD1 (6 bases). The CDR3 is 14 amino acids. V shed 5 bases and J shed 6 bases, with 15 bases lying between them. Germline V gene sequence: CDR1 MNHEY, CDR2 SVGAGI. This chain's CDR3 is CASSPRQVGDTQYF. CDR3 DNA: TGTGCCAGCAGTCCTCGACAGGTCGGGGATACGCAGTATTTT.

V and J are TRBV9 and TRBJ2-3; TRBD2 might be the D (5 bases). The germline V gene has CDR1 SGDLS and CDR2 YYNGEE. Trimming removed 3 bases at V and 3 bases at J, with 14 bases between. This CDR3 contains 15 residues. The CDR3 region is CASSEGLWRTDTQYF. The CDR3 region has the DNA TGTGCCAGCAGCGAAGGGTTGTGGAGGACAGATACGCAGTATTTT.

The chain has TRBV7-2 and TRBJ2-5; D not certain. V lost 0 bases and J 4 bases, leaving 0 bases between the germline ends. CDR1 SGHTA and CDR2 FQGNSA come from the germline V gene. CDR3 size: 11 residues. DNA for the CDR3: TGTGCCAGCAGCTTAGCAGAGACCCAGTACTTC. This translates into CASSLAETQYF.

The chain has TRBV2 and TRBJ2-1; the D gene is possibly TRBD2 (5 bases). The V gene's germline CDR1 is SNHLY and CDR2 FYNNEI. V was shortened by 4 bases and J by 9 bases, with 16 bases between the two germline ends. There are 14 residues in the CDR3. The CDR3 reads CASSGGIVITEQFF. In DNA form, the CDR3 reads TGTGCCAGCAGTGGAGGGATTGTGATTACTGAGCAGTTCTTC.

The chain links TRBV7-9 to TRBJ1-1; 7 nucleotides agree with TRBD1. V was pared by 2 bases and J by 4 bases, with 7 bases of the junction left unmatched. Germline V CDR1 and CDR2: SEHNR, FQNEAQ (reference sequence). The CDR3 runs to 15 residues. Written as DNA, the CDR3 is TGTGCCAGCAGCTTACAGGGGGGGGGAACCACTGAAGCTTTCTTT. Protein product: CASSLQGGGTTEAFF.

This clone was found a few times. This sample also contains other DNA sequences that code for the same CDR3. The rearrangement joins TRBV7-8 to TRBJ2-5; D may match TRBD1 or TRBD2 (5 bases each). CDR3 length: 17 residues. Germline V gene lookup returns CDR1 SGHVS and CDR2 FQNEAQ. V dropped 2 bases and J dropped 9 bases, with 25 bases sitting between them. The CDR3 coding sequence is TGTGCCAGCAGCTTAAATAGGGGACCTGGGACCCGGAGAGCCCAGTACTTC. Amino acids: CASSLNRGPGTRRAQYF.

This chain joins TRBV28 and TRBJ1-1; D is possibly TRBD1 (5 bases). Trimming left V 7 bases short and J 1 base short, with 25 bases between. Germline CDR1 reads MDHEN; CDR2 reads SYDVKM. The CDR3 covers 18 residues. The CDR3 DNA reads TGTGCCAGCACTCCCCTCGGGACGCCCCAAGGGAGGAACACTGAAGCTTTCTTT. As protein: CASTPLGTPQGRNTEAFF.

This clone has only one observation. J is TRBJ1-3 and V is TRBV11-2; D gene ambiguous. V was trimmed by 1 base and J by 0 bases, leaving 7 bases between them. Germline V lookup: CDR1 SGHAT, CDR2 FQNNGV. The CDR3 is made up of 15 amino acids. CDR3 protein: CASSLGTSSGNTIYF. The CDR3 DNA reads as TGTGCCAGCAGCTTAGGCACAAGCTCTGGAAACACCATATATTTT.

This chain links TRBV5-6 with TRBJ2-1, with 8 bases lining up with TRBD2. The CDR3 sequence is 16 residues long. The germline gives CDR1 SGHDT, CDR2 YYEEEE. Trimming took 5 bases from V and 7 from J; bases not matched to a gene: 14. The CDR3 region is CASSFPGTRELNEQFF. CDR3 DNA sequence: TGTGCCAGCAGTTTTCCCGGGACTAGGGAATTGAATGAGCAGTTCTTC.

This clone was detected a few times. This sequence joins TRBV5-8 and TRBJ1-2; D remains unclear. The CDR3 runs 13 residues. CDR1 SGHTS and CDR2 YDEGEE come from the germline V gene. Trimming removed 2 bases at V and 3 bases at J, with 8 bases between. DNA of the CDR3: TGTGCCAGCAGCTTCTTTGCTGACTATGGCTACACCTTC. Its translation is CASSFFADYGYTF.

The gene calls are TRBV29-1 and TRBJ1-2; TRBD1 matches 9 bases. Trimming cost V 4 bases and J 6 bases; bases outside gene matches: 3. The CDR3 covers 12 residues. Germline V gene data show CDR1 as SQVTM and CDR2 as ANQGSEA. The CDR3 coding sequence is TGCAGCGTTGTGGGACAGGGTCATGGCTACACCTTC. Its translation is CSVVGQGHGYTF.

The J gene is TRBJ1-2, the V gene TRBV6-5; the match to TRBD1 covers 11 bases. Unmatched junction bases numbered 7, after V lost 6 bases and J lost 7 bases. Looked up from germline, CDR1 is MNHEY and CDR2 is SVGAGI. This CDR3 is 14 amino acids long. The CDR3 DNA reads as TGTGCCAGCAGCCAAGGACAGGGGGCGTTTGGCTACACCTTC. This translates into CASSQGQGAFGYTF.

The V and J genes are TRBV11-3 and TRBJ2-1; 7 nucleotides agree with TRBD1. There are 13 residues in the CDR3. V gave up 3 bases and J gave up 8 bases; unmatched junction bases: 4. Germline V gives CDR1 SGHNT, CDR2 YENEEA. The CDR3 spells CASSFTTGDEQFF. The CDR3 region has the DNA TGTGCCAGCAGCTTTACAACAGGGGATGAGCAGTTCTTC.

This rearrangement joins TRBV7-9 to TRBJ2-3; D call uncertain. CDR1 is SEHNR, CDR2 FQNEAQ, per germline (reference sequence). V was trimmed by 0 bases and J by 2 bases, leaving 6 bases between them. This CDR3 has 14 residues. For the CDR3, the DNA is TGTGCCAGCAGCTTAGCAGGAAACACAGATACGCAGTATTTT. Protein product: CASSLAGNTDTQYF.

The chain joins TRBV6-5 to TRBJ2-7; D assignment may be TRBD1 or TRBD2 (5 bases each). The germline CDR1 and CDR2 sequences are MNHEY and SVGAGI. CDR3 length: 13 amino acids. Trimming removed 6 bases at V and 3 bases at J, with 12 bases between. CDR3 coding DNA: TGTGCCAGCAGGAGGGACCTACTCTACGAGCAGTACTTC. This sequence encodes CASRRDLLYEQYF.